This note documents a single T cell receptor (beta chain) sequence. Its antigen is not identified. This entry comes from a study of shared clonotypes between healthy human individuals. Study-level findings and limits: Of the naive CD4 clonotypes, around 5% were shared across a few donors. The study generally estimated greater richness for naive than memory subsets.

Trimming took 2 bases from V and 0 from J, leaving 7 bases between them. This CDR3 comprises 15 residues. In germline, CDR1 is MNHEY, CDR2 SMNVEV (reference sequence). Donors comprised only Caucasian adults living in Nashville, Tennessee. Libraries were prepared by immunoSEQ multiplex PCR; TCRdb keeps only in-frame clonotypes and omits some of them. This sample carries some 980,000 clones, about 80% of them seen once, and the ten largest clones take about 1.5%. This receptor was obtained from a man between 18 and 35 years old in good health. Sequences were obtained from memory CD4+ T cells sorted from blood. Noted subset: CD45RA-negative fraction. The chain uses TRBV27 and TRBJ1-4, with D perhaps matching TRBD1 (5 bases). The CDR3 region has the DNA TGTGCCAGCAGTTTAGGAGGGGCAACTAATGAAAAACTGTTTTTT. Encoded protein: CASSLGGATNEKLFF.